This T cell receptor beta chain was observed in a study of Graves' ophthalmopathy and Graves' hyperthyroidism. Findings and limits, study-wide: Discrimination between ophthalmopathy and stable hyperthyroidism by a 13-signature model showed more than 85% sensitivity and about 81% specificity.

Beta-chain TCR CDR3 regions were amplified from RNA transcripts. Following a first-round RT-PCR that used HTBI primers, a second-round multiplex PCR was carried out. TCRdb redid the calling of the multiplex PCR reads with MiXCR, one entry per CDR3 protein. Among around 340,000 distinct CDR3 sequences listed, about a sixth were seen once. The starting material, about 9.5 ml of fresh peripheral blood, provided the PBMCs. The CDR3 totals 13 residues. With 8 bases removed from V and 14 bases from J, the gap between germline ends came to 19 bases. Germline CDR1 and CDR2: MNHEY and SMNVEV (reference sequence). This clonotype was recorded at least ten times. The antigen remains unidentified.

The sequenced sample consisted of peripheral blood. The origin of this receptor is an adult man with Graves' ophthalmopathy. The J gene is TRBJ1-6, the V gene TRBV27; D is unclear. The CDR3, as DNA: TGTGCCAGCTATTCCTCACCCGGACGGACCCTCCACTTT. Its translation: CASYSSPGRTLHF.